This is a list of T cell receptor beta chains from one sample in a study of blood T cell repertoires in COVID-19. Sequencing used immunoSEQ multiplex PCR; TCRdb keeps in-frame clones, though not all of them. Of a few hundred thousand clones listed, approximately 85% are singletons. Sequences were obtained from PBMCs or T cells enriched from blood (not recorded which). These receptors all stem from a woman in her forties or fifties who had recovered from COVID-19. The CDR3 runs from the conserved cysteine through the conserved F or W. Fields, in order: D gene, clone size, V gene, J gene, CDR3 protein, CDR3 DNA. A D gene is named only where the DNA matches it firmly. Size tells how often a clone was seen (once, few, many) or the class of an expanded clone, and some rows leave it out.

>TRBD1|once|TRBV12-5|TRBJ1-1
CASGRDSWGEAFF
TGTGCTAGTGGGAGGGACAGCTGGGGAGAAGCTTTCTTT
>TRBD2|NA|TRBV7-2|TRBJ2-1
CASSHLAGVTNEQFF
TGTGCCAGCAGCCATCTAGCGGGAGTGACCAATGAGCAGTTCTTC
>TRBD1|NA|TRBV28|TRBJ1-4
CASSFRGQGEKLFF
TGTGCCAGCAGTTTTAGGGGGCAAGGTGAAAAACTGTTTTTT
>TRBD1|NA|TRBV5-1|TRBJ2-2
CASRPQGSDTGELFF
TGCGCCAGCAGGCCACAGGGGAGCGACACCGGGGAGCTGTTTTTT
>TRBD2|NA|TRBV5-4|TRBJ2-1
CASSQSPSGNNEQFF
TGTGCCAGCAGCCAGTCGCCTAGCGGGAACAATGAGCAGTTCTTC
>NA|few|TRBV4-1|TRBJ2-1
CASSQRPFRGRTYNEQFF
TGCGCCAGCAGCCAGAGACCTTTCAGAGGGAGGACCTACAATGAGCAGTTCTTC
>TRBD2|NA|TRBV5-8|TRBJ2-7
CASSLPGTSFNEQYF
TGTGCCAGCAGCTTGCCAGGGACTAGTTTCAACGAGCAGTACTTC
>TRBD2|NA|TRBV7-2|TRBJ2-1
CASSLGVGLAGEDEQFF
TGTGCCAGCAGCTTAGGAGTAGGGCTAGCGGGAGAGGATGAGCAGTTCTTC
>TRBD2|NA|TRBV7-8|TRBJ2-5
CASSSGTSVRETQYF
TGTGCCAGCAGCTCCGGGACTAGCGTCCGGGAGACCCAGTACTTC
>TRBD1|NA|TRBV5-1|TRBJ2-3
CASSPDRRRTDTQYF
TGCGCCAGCAGCCCGGACAGGAGACGCACAGATACGCAGTATTTT
>NA|NA|TRBV9|TRBJ2-2
CASSTTGTPSRANTGELFF
TGTGCCAGCAGCACCACCGGGACTCCTTCTAGAGCCAACACCGGGGAGCTGTTTTTT
>NA|NA|TRBV7-9|TRBJ2-7
CASSWYRQEQYF
TGTGCCAGCAGCTGGTACCGCCAGGAGCAGTACTTC
>NA|few|TRBV5-4|TRBJ1-1
CASRGGTANTEAFF
TGTGCCAGCAGAGGGGGAACTGCGAACACTGAAGCTTTCTTT
>NA|NA|TRBV7-9|TRBJ1-2
CASSRDSLYGYTF
TGTGCCAGCAGCCGGGATTCCCTCTATGGCTACACCTTC
>NA|NA|TRBV4-1|TRBJ1-5
CASSQDLREQPQHF
TGCGCCAGCAGCCAAGATCTGAGGGAACAGCCCCAGCATTTT
>TRBD1|NA|TRBV28|TRBJ1-2
CASSYPNYGTGGGVGYTF
TGTGCCAGCAGTTACCCTAATTACGGGACAGGGGGTGGTGTAGGCTACACCTTC